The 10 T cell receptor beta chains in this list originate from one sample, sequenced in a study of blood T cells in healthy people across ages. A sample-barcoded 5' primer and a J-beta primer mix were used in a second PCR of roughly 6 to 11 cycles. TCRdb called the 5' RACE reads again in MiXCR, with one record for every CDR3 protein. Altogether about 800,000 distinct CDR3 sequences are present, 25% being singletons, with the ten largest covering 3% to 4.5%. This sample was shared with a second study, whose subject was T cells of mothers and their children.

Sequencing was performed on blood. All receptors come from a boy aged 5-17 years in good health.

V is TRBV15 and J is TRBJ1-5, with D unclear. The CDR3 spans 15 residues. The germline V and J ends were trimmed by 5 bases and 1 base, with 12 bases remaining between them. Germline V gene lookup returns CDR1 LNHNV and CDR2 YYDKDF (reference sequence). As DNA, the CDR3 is TGTGCCACCAGCCGCCAGGAAGGGAGCAATCAGCCCCAGCATTTT. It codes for CATSRQEGSNQPQHF.

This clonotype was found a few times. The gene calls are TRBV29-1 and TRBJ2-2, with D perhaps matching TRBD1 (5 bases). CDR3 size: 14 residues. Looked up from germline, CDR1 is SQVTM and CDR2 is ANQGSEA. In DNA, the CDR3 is TGCGGCGCCTCCTGGGGCGGTGAAGACGGGGAGCTGTTTTTT. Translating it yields CGASWGGEDGELFF.

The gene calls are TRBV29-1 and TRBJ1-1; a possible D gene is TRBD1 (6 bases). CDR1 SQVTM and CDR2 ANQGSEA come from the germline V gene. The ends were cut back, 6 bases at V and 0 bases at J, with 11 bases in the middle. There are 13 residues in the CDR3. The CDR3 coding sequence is TGCAGCGTAGGCTGGGACATGAACACTGAAGCTTTCTTT. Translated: CSVGWDMNTEAFF.

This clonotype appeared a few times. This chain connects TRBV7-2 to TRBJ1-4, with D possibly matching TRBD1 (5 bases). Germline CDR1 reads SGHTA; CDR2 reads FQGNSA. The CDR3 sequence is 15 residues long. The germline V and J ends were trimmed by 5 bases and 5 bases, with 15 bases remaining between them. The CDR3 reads CASSRGPEMNEKLFF. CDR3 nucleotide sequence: TGTGCCAGCAGCCGGGGCCCAGAGATGAATGAAAAACTGTTTTTT.

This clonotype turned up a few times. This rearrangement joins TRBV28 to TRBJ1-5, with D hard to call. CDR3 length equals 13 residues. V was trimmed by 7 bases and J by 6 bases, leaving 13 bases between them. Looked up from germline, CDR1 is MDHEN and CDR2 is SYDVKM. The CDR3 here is CASIGWLPQPQHF. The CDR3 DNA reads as TGTGCCAGCATTGGGTGGTTGCCTCAGCCCCAGCATTTT.

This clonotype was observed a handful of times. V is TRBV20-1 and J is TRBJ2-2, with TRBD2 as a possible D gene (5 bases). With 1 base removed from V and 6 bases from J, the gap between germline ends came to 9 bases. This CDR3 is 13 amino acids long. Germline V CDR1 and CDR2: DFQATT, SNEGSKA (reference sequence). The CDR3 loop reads CSARGRFAGELFF. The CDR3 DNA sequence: TGCAGTGCTAGAGGGAGGTTCGCCGGGGAGCTGTTTTTT.

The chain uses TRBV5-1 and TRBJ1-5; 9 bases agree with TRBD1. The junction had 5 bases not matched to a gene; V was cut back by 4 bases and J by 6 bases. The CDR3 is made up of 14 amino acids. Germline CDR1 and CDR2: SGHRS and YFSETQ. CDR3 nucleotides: TGCGCCAGCAGCCAAGGACAGGGGACTCAGCCCCAGCATTTT. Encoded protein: CASSQGQGTQPQHF.

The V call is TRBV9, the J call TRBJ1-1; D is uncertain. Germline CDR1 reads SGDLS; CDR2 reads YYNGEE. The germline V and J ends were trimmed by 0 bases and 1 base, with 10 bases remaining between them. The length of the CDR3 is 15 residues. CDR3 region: CASSVGPVSNTEAFF. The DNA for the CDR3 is TGTGCCAGCAGCGTAGGGCCGGTCTCGAACACTGAAGCTTTCTTT.

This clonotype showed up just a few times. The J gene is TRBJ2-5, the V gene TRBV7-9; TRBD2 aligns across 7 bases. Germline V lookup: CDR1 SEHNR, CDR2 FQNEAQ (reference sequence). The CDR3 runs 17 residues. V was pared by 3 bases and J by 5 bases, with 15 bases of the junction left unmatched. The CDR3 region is CASSFPPSGPSRETQYF. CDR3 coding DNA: TGTGCCAGCAGCTTTCCTCCTAGCGGACCCTCGAGGGAGACCCAGTACTTC.

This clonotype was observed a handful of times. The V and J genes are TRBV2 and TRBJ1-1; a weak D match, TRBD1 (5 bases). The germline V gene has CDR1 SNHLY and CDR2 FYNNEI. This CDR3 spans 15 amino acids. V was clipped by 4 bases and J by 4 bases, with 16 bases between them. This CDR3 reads CASSGRRGAPTEAFF. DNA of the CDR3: TGTGCCAGCAGTGGGAGAAGGGGCGCCCCCACTGAAGCTTTCTTT.